This T cell receptor (beta chain) was found in a study of regulatory T cells in long-lasting Graves disease. This clonotype has ten or more counts. Antigen unknown. Time point given: newly diagnosed GD, antithyroid drugs for less than 3 months. Following extraction of RNA from PBMCs, that RNA was used to make the TCR library. An endocrinology department in Xi'an, China, supplied the patients. This CDR3 region has 14 residues. Per the germline V gene, CDR1 is SNHLY and CDR2 is FYNNEI. V lost 8 bases, J lost 1 base, and 14 bases lay in between. Study-wide results and caveats: The persistent group shared around 2,600 public clonotypes, more than the 950 to 1,000 shared by new patients. Since the sample size was small, accuracy may have been reduced.

Combining iRepertoire HTBI primers with Arm-PCR of CDR3 regions, the authors built TCR beta libraries. One entry per CDR3 protein results from TCRdb running MiXCR on the multiplex PCR reads. The table lists 440,000 or so distinct CDR3 sequences, more than 13% of them singletons, with 15% to 20% in the top ten. The sample was also reused in another study, on T cells in Graves' hyperthyroidism and ophthalmopathy.

This receptor was obtained from a woman under 40 with Graves disease. This chain joins TRBV2 and TRBJ1-1; D gene unclear. The sequenced sample was peripheral blood mononuclear cells (PBMCs), obtained at new diagnosis, from a patient treated with antithyroid drugs. Here the CDR3 DNA reads TGTGCCAGCCTGTTTGGACCGACGAACACTGAAGCTTTCTTT. It encodes CASLFGPTNTEAFF.